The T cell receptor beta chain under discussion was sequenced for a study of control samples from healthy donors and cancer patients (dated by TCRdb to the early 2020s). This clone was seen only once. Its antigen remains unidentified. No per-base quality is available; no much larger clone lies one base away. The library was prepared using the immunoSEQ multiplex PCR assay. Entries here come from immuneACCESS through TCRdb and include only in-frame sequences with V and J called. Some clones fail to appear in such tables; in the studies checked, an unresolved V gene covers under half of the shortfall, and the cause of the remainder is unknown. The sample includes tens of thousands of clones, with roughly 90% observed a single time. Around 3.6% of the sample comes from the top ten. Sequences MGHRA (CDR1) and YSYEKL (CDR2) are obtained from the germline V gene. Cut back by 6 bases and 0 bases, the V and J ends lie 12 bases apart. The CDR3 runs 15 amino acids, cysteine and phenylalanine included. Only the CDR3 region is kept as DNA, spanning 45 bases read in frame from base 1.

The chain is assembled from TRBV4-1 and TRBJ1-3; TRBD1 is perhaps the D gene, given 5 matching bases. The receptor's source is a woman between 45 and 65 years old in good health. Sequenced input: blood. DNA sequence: TGCGCCAGCAGACACGACAGCTACTCTGGAAACACCATATATTTT. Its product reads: CASRHDSYSGNTIYF.